This TCR beta chain was found in a study of blood T cell repertoires in COVID-19. Study summary: PBMCs, B-cell-depleted T cells, or T cells provided the cDNA or gDNA that made up the material.

TCRdb's copy holds only in-frame clones and misses some; the assay was immunoSEQ multiplex PCR. Among approximately 140,000 clones, around 80% were seen once, and the ten largest hold over 7.5%. The CDR3 consists of 11 residues. V lost 5 bases and J 7 bases, leaving 11 bases between the germline ends. Germline CDR1 is DFQATT and CDR2 is SNEGSKA (reference sequence). V usage is TRBV20-1 and J usage is TRBJ1-2; D gene ambiguous. The receptor was derived from a woman of 80 years or more in a cohort sampled during active or convalescent COVID-19. The sequencing sample was made of peripheral blood. CDR3 nucleotides: TGCAGTGCTCTCTTGGGAGGTGGCTACACCTTC. Its translation: CSALLGGGYTF.